This T cell receptor (beta chain) was documented in a study of neurological immune-mediated disorders. Details on this clonotype: Its antigen remains unidentified. Relative to the germline gene, one junction end is altered; a read error may explain this.

Template-switch 5'RACE cDNA synthesis added a 10-nucleotide unique molecular identifier. Via MiXCR, TCRdb re-called the 5' RACE reads, giving one row per CDR3 protein. The table has 50,000 to 80,000 distinct CDR3 sequences, 4.5% seen once. CDR3 length: 16 amino acids. Germline V lookup: CDR1 WSHSY, CDR2 SAAADI. Study-level points and caveats: The multiple sclerosis repertoire cluster had no association with any clinical or MRI feature.

The unsorted libraries were prepared from 2 million PBMCs (stored at -80 C). The chain combines TRBV10-2 with TRBJ1-6; D is perhaps TRBD1 (6 bases). This TCR came from a man aged 25-40 years with multiple sclerosis. The sequenced sample was PBMCs. The CDR3 reads CTSSEGGLSYNSPLHF. In nucleotides, the CDR3 is TGCACCAGCAGTGAAGGGGGTTTGTCCTATAATTCACCCCTACACTTT.